This TCR beta chain was captured in a study of cytomegalovirus exposure and HLA in healthy donors. The J segment lost 1 base and the V segment lost 7 bases, leaving 8 bases of the junction unmatched. The CDR3 has 15 residues. The V gene's germline CDR1 is LNHDA and CDR2 SQIVND (reference sequence). The PCR had 60 Vbeta and 13 Jbeta primers. TCRdb's copy holds only in-frame clones and misses some; the assay was immunoSEQ multiplex PCR. This table has 160,000 or so clones, just under 80% appearing once. The TCR comes from a woman aged 50 to 65 in good health and CMV-seronegative. The sample consisted of PBMCs. The chain is built from TRBV19 and TRBJ2-3; TRBD1 agrees at 7 bases. Here the CDR3 DNA reads TGTGCCAGTACCCCCGAGGGGGCGCGCACAGATACGCAGTATTTT. It yields the protein CASTPEGARTDTQYF.